A selection of T cell receptor beta chains follows, all from one sample in a study of regulatory T cells in long-lasting Graves disease. Using its own MiXCR run on the multiplex PCR reads, TCRdb lists one record per CDR3 protein. Among 560,000 or so distinct CDR3 sequences, about 16% were seen once, and the ten largest hold around 12%. These same data were also listed under a study on T cells in Graves' hyperthyroidism and ophthalmopathy.

Sequencing used peripheral blood mononuclear cells (PBMCs), obtained at new diagnosis, from a patient treated with antithyroid drugs. The receptors shown here come from a man younger than 35 with Graves disease. CDR3s include the opening cysteine and the closing phenylalanine or tryptophan. D genes are given only for firm matches. Clone sizes are given selectively: once, few, many, or a class where the clone is expanded.

clone size: many; D gene: .; J gene: TRBJ2-7; V gene: TRBV27; CDR3 protein: CASTKLPAGWGEQYF; CDR3 DNA: TGTGCCAGCACCAAACTCCCTGCGGGGTGGGGCGAGCAGTACTTC
clone size: .; D gene: TRBD2; J gene: TRBJ2-3; V gene: TRBV10-2; CDR3 protein: CATREGLAGPSTDTQYF; CDR3 DNA: TGCGCCACTCGGGAGGGACTAGCGGGACCTAGCACAGATACGCAGTATTTT
clone size: .; D gene: .; J gene: TRBJ1-6; V gene: TRBV6-1; CDR3 protein: CATPPFQGNSPLHF; CDR3 DNA: TGTGCCACCCCACCTTTCCAAGGGAATTCACCCCTCCACTTT
clone size: .; D gene: .; J gene: TRBJ1-5; V gene: TRBV28; CDR3 protein: CVSSLLEGESNQPQHF; CDR3 DNA: TGTGTCAGCAGTTTATTGGAGGGGGAGAGCAATCAGCCCCAGCATTTT
clone size: many; D gene: TRBD2; J gene: TRBJ2-5; V gene: TRBV5-1; CDR3 protein: CASSAGLGAETQYF; CDR3 DNA: TGCGCCAGCAGCGCCGGACTAGGAGCGGAGACCCAGTACTTC
clone size: many; D gene: .; J gene: TRBJ2-7; V gene: TRBV28; CDR3 protein: CASSGGGAAYEQYF; CDR3 DNA: TGTGCCAGCAGTGGAGGTGGGGCAGCCTACGAGCAGTACTTC
clone size: many; D gene: .; J gene: TRBJ1-5; V gene: TRBV20-1; CDR3 protein: CSASSPRWGGNQPQHF; CDR3 DNA: TGCAGTGCGTCCTCCCCTAGGTGGGGTGGCAATCAGCCCCAGCATTTT
clone size: many; D gene: .; J gene: TRBJ1-2; V gene: TRBV20-1; CDR3 protein: CSASSDVRNYGYTF; CDR3 DNA: TGCAGTGCTAGCTCGGACGTTAGAAACTATGGCTACACCTTC
clone size: few; D gene: .; J gene: TRBJ2-1; V gene: TRBV15; CDR3 protein: CATSRDLSGAVVQFF; CDR3 DNA: TGTGCCACCAGCAGAGATCTAAGTGGGGCTGTGGTGCAGTTCTTC
clone size: few; D gene: .; J gene: TRBJ2-1; V gene: TRBV7-2; CDR3 protein: CASSLALGGRSEQFF; CDR3 DNA: TGTGCCAGCAGCTTGGCACTAGGGGGAAGGTCTGAGCAGTTCTTC
clone size: many; D gene: .; J gene: TRBJ2-1; V gene: TRBV5-1; CDR3 protein: CASSLEGGARSEQFF; CDR3 DNA: TGCGCCAGCAGCTTGGAAGGGGGGGCGCGGTCTGAGCAGTTCTTC
clone size: .; D gene: TRBD1; J gene: TRBJ1-4; V gene: TRBV5-1; CDR3 protein: CASSLTGAREKLFF; CDR3 DNA: TGCGCCAGCAGCCTCACAGGGGCGAGAGAAAAACTGTTTTTT
clone size: .; D gene: .; J gene: TRBJ2-3; V gene: TRBV11-3; CDR3 protein: CASSLDEARDTQYF; CDR3 DNA: TGTGCCAGCAGCTTAGATGAGGCCAGAGATACGCAGTATTTT
clone size: many; D gene: .; J gene: TRBJ2-7; V gene: TRBV7-3; CDR3 protein: CASSSSGTTSYEQYF; CDR3 DNA: TGTGCCAGCAGCTCCTCCGGGACAACCTCCTACGAGCAGTACTTC
clone size: many; D gene: .; J gene: TRBJ2-5; V gene: TRBV10-3; CDR3 protein: CAISEGAGLETQYF; CDR3 DNA: TGTGCCATCAGTGAGGGGGCTGGCCTTGAGACCCAGTACTTC
clone size: many; D gene: TRBD2; J gene: TRBJ2-7; V gene: TRBV20-1; CDR3 protein: CSASWASGSYEQYF; CDR3 DNA: TGCAGTGCTAGCTGGGCTAGCGGCTCCTACGAGCAGTACTTC
clone size: few; D gene: .; J gene: TRBJ1-1; V gene: TRBV19; CDR3 protein: CASSPQPAGTSNTEAFF; CDR3 DNA: TGTGCCAGTAGTCCTCAACCCGCCGGGACATCCAACACTGAAGCTTTCTTT
clone size: .; D gene: .; J gene: TRBJ2-5; V gene: TRBV4-2; CDR3 protein: CASSQEPQRQETQYF; CDR3 DNA: TGTGCCAGCAGCCAAGAACCTCAGCGGCAAGAGACCCAGTACTTC
clone size: .; D gene: TRBD2; J gene: TRBJ2-3; V gene: TRBV10-2; CDR3 protein: CASSGTTPGTDTQYF; CDR3 DNA: TGCGCCAGCAGCGGGACTACTCCCGGCACAGATACGCAGTATTTT
clone size: .; D gene: .; J gene: TRBJ1-5; V gene: TRBV18; CDR3 protein: CASSPPGPRSNQPQHF; CDR3 DNA: TGTGCCAGCTCACCACCGGGGCCCAGGAGCAATCAGCCCCAGCATTTT
clone size: many; D gene: TRBD2; J gene: TRBJ2-5; V gene: TRBV13; CDR3 protein: CASAGGLAGEETQYF; CDR3 DNA: TGTGCCAGCGCCGGAGGACTAGCGGGAGAAGAGACCCAGTACTTC
clone size: many; D gene: .; J gene: TRBJ2-1; V gene: TRBV30; CDR3 protein: CAWSVGARINEQFF; CDR3 DNA: TGTGCCTGGAGTGTGGGCGCCAGGATCAATGAGCAGTTCTTC
clone size: few; D gene: TRBD2; J gene: TRBJ2-1; V gene: TRBV11-2; CDR3 protein: CASSLDESSGFYNEQFF; CDR3 DNA: TGTGCCAGCAGCTTAGACGAGTCTAGCGGGTTCTACAATGAGCAGTTCTTC
clone size: many; D gene: TRBD1; J gene: TRBJ2-3; V gene: TRBV2; CDR3 protein: CASTGDRGTDTQYF; CDR3 DNA: TGTGCCAGCACCGGGGACAGGGGAACAGATACGCAGTATTTT
clone size: .; D gene: .; J gene: TRBJ1-5; V gene: TRBV3-1; CDR3 protein: CASSQGGVRNNQPQHF; CDR3 DNA: TGTGCCAGCAGCCAAGGGGGGGTGAGGAACAATCAGCCCCAGCATTTT
clone size: .; D gene: .; J gene: TRBJ2-7; V gene: TRBV9; CDR3 protein: CASSLFSGLSYEQYF; CDR3 DNA: TGTGCCAGCAGCCTGTTTAGCGGACTCTCCTACGAGCAGTACTTC
clone size: many; D gene: TRBD1; J gene: TRBJ2-7; V gene: TRBV6-1; CDR3 protein: CASSRAGTASYEQYF; CDR3 DNA: TGTGCCAGCAGTCGCGCCGGGACAGCCTCCTACGAGCAGTACTTC
clone size: many; D gene: TRBD2; J gene: TRBJ2-7; V gene: TRBV3-1; CDR3 protein: CASSRLPVRRSGKCYEQYF; CDR3 DNA: TGTGCCAGCAGCCGGCTTCCTGTCCGGCGTAGCGGGAAATGTTACGAGCAGTACTTC
clone size: .; D gene: .; J gene: TRBJ1-2; V gene: TRBV9; CDR3 protein: CASSVATRGEGGTPSYGYTF; CDR3 DNA: TGTGCCAGCAGCGTAGCTACAAGGGGTGAGGGAGGGACTCCCAGCTATGGCTACACCTTC
clone size: few; D gene: .; J gene: TRBJ1-1; V gene: TRBV29-1; CDR3 protein: CSVEDLPRKRNEAFF; CDR3 DNA: TGCAGCGTTGAAGATCTTCCGAGAAAGCGGAATGAAGCTTTCTTT
clone size: .; D gene: TRBD1; J gene: TRBJ1-2; V gene: TRBV20-1; CDR3 protein: CSTRQGADYGYTF; CDR3 DNA: TGCAGTACCAGACAGGGGGCAGACTATGGCTACACCTTC